The T cell receptor beta chain under discussion was sequenced for a study of blood T cell repertoires in COVID-19. The germline V gene has CDR1 SEHNR and CDR2 FQNEAQ (reference sequence). This CDR3 spans 15 amino acids. Trimming pared 2 bases from V and 4 bases from J, leaving 12 bases between. Clones were read by immunoSEQ multiplex PCR, and TCRdb kept only the in-frame ones, dropping some. In the table there are 200,000 or so clones, roughly 81% of which are singletons. Sequencing was carried out using peripheral blood. The rearrangement links TRBV7-9 to TRBJ1-3, with unresolved D. The clonotype comes from a woman in her 70s with active or convalescent COVID-19. This CDR3 reads CASSLSVPTGNTIYF. The CDR3 DNA is TGTGCCAGCAGCTTAAGCGTTCCGACGGGAAACACCATATATTTT.